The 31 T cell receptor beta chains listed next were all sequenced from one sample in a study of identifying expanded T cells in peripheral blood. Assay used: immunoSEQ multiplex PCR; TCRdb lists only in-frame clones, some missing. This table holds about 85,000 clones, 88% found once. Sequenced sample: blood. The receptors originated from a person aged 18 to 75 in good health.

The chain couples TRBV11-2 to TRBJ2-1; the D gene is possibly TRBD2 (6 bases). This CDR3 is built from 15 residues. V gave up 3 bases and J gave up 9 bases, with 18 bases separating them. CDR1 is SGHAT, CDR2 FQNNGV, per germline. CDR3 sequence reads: CASSLGGAQGREQFF. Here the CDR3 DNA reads TGTGCCAGCAGCTTGGGCGGGGCTCAAGGTCGTGAGCAGTTCTTC.

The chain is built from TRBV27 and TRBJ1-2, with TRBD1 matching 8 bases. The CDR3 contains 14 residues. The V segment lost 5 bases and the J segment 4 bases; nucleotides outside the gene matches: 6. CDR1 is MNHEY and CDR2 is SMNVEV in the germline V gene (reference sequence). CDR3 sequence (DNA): TGTGCCAGCAGTCCTATCGGACAGGGCTATGGCTACACCTTC. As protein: CASSPIGQGYGYTF.

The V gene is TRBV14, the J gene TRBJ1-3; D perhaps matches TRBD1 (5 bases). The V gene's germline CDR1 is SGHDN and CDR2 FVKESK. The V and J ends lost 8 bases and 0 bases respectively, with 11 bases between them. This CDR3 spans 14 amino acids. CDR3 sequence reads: CASSKQVSGNTIYF. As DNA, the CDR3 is TGTGCCAGCTCGAAACAGGTCTCTGGAAACACCATATATTTT.

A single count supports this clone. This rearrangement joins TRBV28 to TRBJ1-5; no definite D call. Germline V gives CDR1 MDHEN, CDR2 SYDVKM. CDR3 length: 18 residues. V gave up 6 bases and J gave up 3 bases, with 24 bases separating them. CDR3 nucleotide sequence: TGTGCCAGCAGCGACCCTAACTGGGAGGAGCCATTCAATCAGCCCCAGCATTTT. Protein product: CASSDPNWEEPFNQPQHF.

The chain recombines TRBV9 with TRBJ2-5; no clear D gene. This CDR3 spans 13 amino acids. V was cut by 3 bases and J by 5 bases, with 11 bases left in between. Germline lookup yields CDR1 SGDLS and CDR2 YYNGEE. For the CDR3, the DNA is TGTGCCAGCAGCGCGAACACGCGCGAGACCCAGTACTTC. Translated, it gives CASSANTRETQYF.

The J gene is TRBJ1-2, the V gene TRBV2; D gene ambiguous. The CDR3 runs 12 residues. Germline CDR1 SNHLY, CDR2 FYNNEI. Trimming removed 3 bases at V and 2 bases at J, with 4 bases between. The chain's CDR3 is CASSEGNYGYTF. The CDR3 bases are TGTGCCAGCAGTGAGGGAAACTATGGCTACACCTTC.

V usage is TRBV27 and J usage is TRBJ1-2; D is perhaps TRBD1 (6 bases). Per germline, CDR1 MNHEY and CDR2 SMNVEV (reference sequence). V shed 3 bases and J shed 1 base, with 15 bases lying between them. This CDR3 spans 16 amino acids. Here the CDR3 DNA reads TGTGCCAGCAGTTTCGCAGGGGCTACGGATAACTATGGCTACACCTTC. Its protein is CASSFAGATDNYGYTF.

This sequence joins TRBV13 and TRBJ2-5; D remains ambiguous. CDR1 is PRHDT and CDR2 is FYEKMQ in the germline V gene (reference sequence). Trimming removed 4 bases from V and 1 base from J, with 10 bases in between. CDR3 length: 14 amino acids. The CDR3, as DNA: TGTGCCAGCAGCTCCTCAGCGTTCCAAGAGACCCAGTACTTC. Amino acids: CASSSSAFQETQYF.

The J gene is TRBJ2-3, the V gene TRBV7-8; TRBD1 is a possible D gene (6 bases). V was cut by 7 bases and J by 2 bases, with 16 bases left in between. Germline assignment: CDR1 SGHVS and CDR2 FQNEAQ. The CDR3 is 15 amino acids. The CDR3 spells CASTLLAGVTDTQYF. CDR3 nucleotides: TGTGCCAGCACCCTACTGGCAGGGGTCACAGATACGCAGTATTTT.

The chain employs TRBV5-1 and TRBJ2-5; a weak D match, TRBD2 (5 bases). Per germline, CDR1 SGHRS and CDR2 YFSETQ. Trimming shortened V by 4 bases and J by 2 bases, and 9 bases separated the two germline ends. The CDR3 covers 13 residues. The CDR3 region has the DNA TGCGCCAGCAGCCCTACGGGGCAAGAGACCCAGTACTTC. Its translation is CASSPTGQETQYF.

The CDR3 loop is CAIKGQGAARYGYTF. DNA for the CDR3: TGTGCCATTAAGGGACAGGGGGCTGCTAGATATGGCTACACCTTC. The rearrangement joins TRBV10-3 to TRBJ1-2; 12 bases agree with TRBD1. Germline assignment: CDR1 ENHRY and CDR2 SYGVKD. This CDR3 is built from 15 residues. Trimming took 9 bases from V and 5 from J; bases not matched to a gene: 10.

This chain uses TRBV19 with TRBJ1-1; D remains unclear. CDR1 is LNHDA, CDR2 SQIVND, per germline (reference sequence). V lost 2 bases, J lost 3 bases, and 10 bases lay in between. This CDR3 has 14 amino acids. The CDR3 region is CASSILPGDTEAFF. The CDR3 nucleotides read TGTGCCAGTAGTATACTACCCGGGGACACTGAAGCTTTCTTT.

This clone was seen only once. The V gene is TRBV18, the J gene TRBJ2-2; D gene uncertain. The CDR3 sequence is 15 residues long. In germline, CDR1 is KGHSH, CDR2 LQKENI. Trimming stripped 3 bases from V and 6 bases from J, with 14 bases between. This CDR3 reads CASSPQNRVSGELFF. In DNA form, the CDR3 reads TGTGCCAGCTCACCCCAAAATCGCGTATCCGGGGAGCTGTTTTTT.

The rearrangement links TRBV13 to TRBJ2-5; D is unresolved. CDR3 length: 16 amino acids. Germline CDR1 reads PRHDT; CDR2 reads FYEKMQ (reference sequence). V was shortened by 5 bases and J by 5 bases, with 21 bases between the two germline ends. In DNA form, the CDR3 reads TGTGCCAGCAGCCCCGGGTTAGCCGACGTCAGGGAGACCCAGTACTTC. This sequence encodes CASSPGLADVRETQYF.

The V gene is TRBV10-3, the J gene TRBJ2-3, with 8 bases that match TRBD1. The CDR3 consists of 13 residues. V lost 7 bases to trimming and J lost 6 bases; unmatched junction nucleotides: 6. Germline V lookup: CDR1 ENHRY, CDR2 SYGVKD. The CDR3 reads CAITSQGADTQYF. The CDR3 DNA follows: TGTGCCATCACGAGCCAGGGGGCCGATACGCAGTATTTT.

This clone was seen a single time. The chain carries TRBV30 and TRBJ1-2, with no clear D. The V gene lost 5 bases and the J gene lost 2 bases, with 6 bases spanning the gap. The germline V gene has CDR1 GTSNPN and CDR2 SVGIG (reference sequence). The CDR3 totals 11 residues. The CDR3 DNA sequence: TGTGCCTGGGCATACAACTATGGCTACACCTTC. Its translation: CAWAYNYGYTF.

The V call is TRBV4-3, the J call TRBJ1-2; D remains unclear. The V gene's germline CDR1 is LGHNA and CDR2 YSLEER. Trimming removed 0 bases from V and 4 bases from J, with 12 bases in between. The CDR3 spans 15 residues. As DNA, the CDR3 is TGCGCCAGCAGCCAAGATGCGGGAAGGGTCTATGGCTACACCTTC. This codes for CASSQDAGRVYGYTF.

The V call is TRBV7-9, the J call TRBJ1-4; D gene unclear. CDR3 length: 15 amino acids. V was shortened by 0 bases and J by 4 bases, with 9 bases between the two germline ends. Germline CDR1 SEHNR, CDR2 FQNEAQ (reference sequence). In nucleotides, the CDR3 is TGTGCCAGCAGCTTAGCAGTTTCTGTTAATGAAAAACTGTTTTTT. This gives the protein CASSLAVSVNEKLFF.

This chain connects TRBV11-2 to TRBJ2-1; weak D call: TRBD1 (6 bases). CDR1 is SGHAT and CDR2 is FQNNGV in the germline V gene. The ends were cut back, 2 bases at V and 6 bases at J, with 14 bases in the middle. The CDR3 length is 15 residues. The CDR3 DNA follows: TGTGCCAGCAGCTTAAACGGGCAGGGGTCCAATGAGCAGTTCTTC. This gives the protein CASSLNGQGSNEQFF.

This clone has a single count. As DNA, the CDR3 is TGCAGCGTTGTCCCCCCCGGGGCTGGAAACACCATATATTTT. Protein: CSVVPPGAGNTIYF. The V call is TRBV29-1, the J call TRBJ1-3; D gene uncertain. The CDR3 has 14 amino acids. V gave up 4 bases and J gave up 2 bases, with 12 bases separating them. CDR1 is SQVTM and CDR2 is ANQGSEA in the germline V gene.

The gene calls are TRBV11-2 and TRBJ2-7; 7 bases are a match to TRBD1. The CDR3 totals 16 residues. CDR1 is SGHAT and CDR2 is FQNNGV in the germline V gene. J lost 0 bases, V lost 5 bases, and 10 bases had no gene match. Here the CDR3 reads CASSPKGQRNSYEQYF. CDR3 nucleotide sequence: TGTGCCAGCAGCCCGAAGGGACAGCGCAACTCCTACGAGCAGTACTTC.

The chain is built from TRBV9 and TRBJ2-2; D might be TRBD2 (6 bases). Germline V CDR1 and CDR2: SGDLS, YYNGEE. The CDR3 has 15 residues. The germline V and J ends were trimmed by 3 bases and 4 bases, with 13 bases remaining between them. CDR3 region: CASSAPLGGTGELFF. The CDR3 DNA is TGTGCCAGCAGCGCCCCACTGGGAGGCACCGGGGAGCTGTTTTTT.

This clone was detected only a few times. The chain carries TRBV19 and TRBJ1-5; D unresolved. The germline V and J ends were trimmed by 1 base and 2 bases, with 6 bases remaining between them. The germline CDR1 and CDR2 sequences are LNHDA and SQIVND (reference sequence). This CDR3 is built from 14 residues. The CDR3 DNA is TGTGCCAGTAGTATAGCAACGGGCAATCAGCCCCAGCATTTT. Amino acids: CASSIATGNQPQHF. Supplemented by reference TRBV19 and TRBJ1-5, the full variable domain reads DGGITQSPKYLFRKEGQNVTLSCEQNLNHDAMYWYRQDPGQGLRLIYYSQIVNDFQKGDIAEGYSVSREKKESFPLTVTSAQKNPTAFYLCASSIATGNQPQHFGDGTRLSIL.

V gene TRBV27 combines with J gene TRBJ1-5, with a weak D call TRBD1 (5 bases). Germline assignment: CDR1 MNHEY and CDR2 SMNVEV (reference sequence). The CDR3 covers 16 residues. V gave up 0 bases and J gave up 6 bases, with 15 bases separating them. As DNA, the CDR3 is TGTGCCAGCAGTTTATCAGTGCCAGGGAGTGGTCAGCCCCAGCATTTT. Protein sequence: CASSLSVPGSGQPQHF.

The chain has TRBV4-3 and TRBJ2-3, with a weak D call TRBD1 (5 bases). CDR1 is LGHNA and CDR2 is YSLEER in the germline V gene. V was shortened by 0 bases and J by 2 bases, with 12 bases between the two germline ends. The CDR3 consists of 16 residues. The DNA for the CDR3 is TGCGCCAGCAGCCAAGAGGCACAGGTCCTCACAGATACGCAGTATTTT. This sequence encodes CASSQEAQVLTDTQYF.

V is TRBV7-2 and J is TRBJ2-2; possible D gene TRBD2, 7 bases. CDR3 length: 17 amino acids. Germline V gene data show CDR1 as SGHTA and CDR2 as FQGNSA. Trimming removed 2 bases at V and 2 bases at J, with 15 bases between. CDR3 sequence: CASSLNRASGNTGELFF. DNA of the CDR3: TGTGCCAGCAGCTTAAACAGGGCTAGCGGAAACACCGGGGAGCTGTTTTTT. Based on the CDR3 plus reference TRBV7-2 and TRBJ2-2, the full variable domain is GAGVSQSPSNKVTEKGKDVELRCDPISGHTALYWYRQSLGQGLEFLIYFQGNSAPDKSGLPSDRFSAERTGGSVSTLTIQRTQQEDSAVYLCASSLNRASGNTGELFFGEGSRLTVL.

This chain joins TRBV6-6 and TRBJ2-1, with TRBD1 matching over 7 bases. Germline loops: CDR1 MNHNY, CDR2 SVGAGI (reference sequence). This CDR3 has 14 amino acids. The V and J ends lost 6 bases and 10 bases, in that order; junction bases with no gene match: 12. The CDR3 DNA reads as TGTGCCAGCAGCTACACAGGGGTTAATGGAGAGCAGTTCTTC. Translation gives CASSYTGVNGEQFF.

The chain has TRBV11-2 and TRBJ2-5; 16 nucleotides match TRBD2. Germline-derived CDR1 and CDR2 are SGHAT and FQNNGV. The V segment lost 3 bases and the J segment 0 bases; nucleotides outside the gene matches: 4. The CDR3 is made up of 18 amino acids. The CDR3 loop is CASSFGTSGGVYQETQYF. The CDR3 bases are TGTGCCAGCAGCTTCGGGACTAGCGGGGGGGTGTACCAAGAGACCCAGTACTTC.

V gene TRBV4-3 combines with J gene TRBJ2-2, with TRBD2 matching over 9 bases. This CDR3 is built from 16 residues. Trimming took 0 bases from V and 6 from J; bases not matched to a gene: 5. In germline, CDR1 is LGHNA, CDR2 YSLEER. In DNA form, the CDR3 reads TGCGCCAGCAGCCAAGACGTCCTAGCGGGATCCGGGGAGCTGTTTTTT. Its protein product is CASSQDVLAGSGELFF.

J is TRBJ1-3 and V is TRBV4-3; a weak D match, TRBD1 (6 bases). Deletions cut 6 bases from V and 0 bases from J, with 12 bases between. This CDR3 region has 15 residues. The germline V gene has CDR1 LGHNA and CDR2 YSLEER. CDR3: CASRIDRSSGNTIYF. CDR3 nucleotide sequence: TGCGCCAGCAGGATCGACAGGTCCTCTGGAAACACCATATATTTT.

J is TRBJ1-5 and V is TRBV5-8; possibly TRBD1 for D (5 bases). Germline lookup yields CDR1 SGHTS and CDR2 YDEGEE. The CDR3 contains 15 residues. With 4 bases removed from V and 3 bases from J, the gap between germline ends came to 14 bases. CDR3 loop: CASSGGSNHNQPQHF. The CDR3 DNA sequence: TGTGCCAGCAGCGGGGGGTCGAACCACAATCAGCCCCAGCATTTT.